The clone carrying this T cell receptor beta chain was counted between two and nine times. Original data processing: Counts of nucleated cells, estimated from reference gene primer amplification, were obtained. Sequencing was performed with immunoSEQ multiplex PCR; in TCRdb, only in-frame clones are kept and a portion is missing. V, J and clone size reflect that table, while D and trimming were determined from the DNA. The sample yields a few hundred thousand clones, approximately 77% seen once. The entry originates in a study of blood T cell repertoires in COVID-19. J was trimmed by 5 bases and V by 0 bases; bases with no gene match: 5. CDR1 is SGHRS, CDR2 YFSETQ, per germline. The CDR3 has 16 residues.

The material sequenced was peripheral blood. The chain links TRBV5-1 to TRBJ1-6, with 7 bases lining up with TRBD1. The sequence was obtained from a woman under 30 with acute or convalescent COVID-19. This CDR3 is CASSLVYGTDNSPLHF. CDR3 nucleotide sequence: TGCGCCAGCAGCTTGGTGTATGGGACAGATAATTCACCCCTCCACTTT.